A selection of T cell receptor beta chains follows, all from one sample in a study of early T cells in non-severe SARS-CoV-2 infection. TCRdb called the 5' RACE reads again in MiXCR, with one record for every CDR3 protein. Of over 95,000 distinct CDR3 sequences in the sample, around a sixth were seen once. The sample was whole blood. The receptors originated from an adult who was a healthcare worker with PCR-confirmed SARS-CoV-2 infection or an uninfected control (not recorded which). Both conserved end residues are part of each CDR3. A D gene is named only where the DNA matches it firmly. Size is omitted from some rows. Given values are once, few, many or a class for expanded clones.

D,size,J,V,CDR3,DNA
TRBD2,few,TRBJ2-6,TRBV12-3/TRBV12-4,CASGSGGSGANVLTF,TGTGCCAGCGGCTCGGGGGGGTCTGGGGCCAACGTCCTGACTTTC
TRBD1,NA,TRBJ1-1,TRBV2,CASSVRQGNTEAFF,TGTGCCAGCAGTGTTCGACAGGGGAACACTGAAGCTTTCTTT
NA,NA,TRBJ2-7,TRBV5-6,CASSLGLGTASYEQYF,TGTGCCAGCAGCTTGGGGCTCGGGACCGCCTCCTACGAGCAGTACTTC
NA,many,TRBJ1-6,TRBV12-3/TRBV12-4,CASSPRGAYNSPLHF,TGTGCCAGCAGTCCAAGAGGGGCCTATAATTCACCCCTCCACTTT
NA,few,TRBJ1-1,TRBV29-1,CSGDGLNTEAFF,TGCAGCGGCGACGGACTGAACACTGAAGCTTTCTTT
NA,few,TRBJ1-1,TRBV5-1,CASSLVDGMNTEAFF,TGCGCCAGCAGCTTGGTGGACGGAATGAACACTGAAGCTTTCTTT
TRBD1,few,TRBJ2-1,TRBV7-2,CASSLAGQASSYNEQFF,TGTGCCAGCAGCTTAGCGGGACAGGCCAGCTCCTACAATGAGCAGTTCTTC
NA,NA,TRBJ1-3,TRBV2,CASSGGRGNTIYF,TGTGCCAGCAGTGGAGGGAGGGGAAACACCATATATTTT
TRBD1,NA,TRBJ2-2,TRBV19,CASTHPKTGRPGELFF,TGTGCCAGTACCCATCCCAAGACAGGGCGTCCCGGGGAGCTGTTTTTT
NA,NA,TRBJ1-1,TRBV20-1,CSAPGTTTEAFF,TGCAGTGCTCCTGGGACAACTACTGAAGCTTTCTTT
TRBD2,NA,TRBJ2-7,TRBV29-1,CSVAGLAGVYEQYF,TGCAGCGTCGCCGGACTAGCGGGAGTCTACGAGCAGTACTTC
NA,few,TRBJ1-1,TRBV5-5,CASSFLGIAFF,TGTGCCAGCAGCTTTTTGGGGATAGCTTTCTTT
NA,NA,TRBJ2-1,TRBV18,CASSSTSWSEQFF,TGTGCCAGCTCTTCAACTAGCTGGAGTGAGCAGTTCTTC
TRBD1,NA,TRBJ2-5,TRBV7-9,CASSLAGTEEYF,TGTGCCAGCAGCTTAGCCGGGACAGAAGAGTACTTC
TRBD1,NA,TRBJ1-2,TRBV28,CASSSDRRYGYTF,TGTGCCAGCAGCTCGGACAGGCGCTATGGCTACACCTTC
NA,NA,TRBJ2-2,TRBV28,CASSLPGQPNTGELFF,TGTGCCAGCAGTTTACCAGGACAACCAAACACCGGGGAGCTGTTTTTT
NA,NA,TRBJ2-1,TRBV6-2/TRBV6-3,CASSWVRPLNNEQFF,TGTGCCAGCAGTTGGGTCAGGCCCTTAAACAATGAGCAGTTCTTC
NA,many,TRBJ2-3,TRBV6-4,CASSDSGGTDTQYF,TGTGCCAGCAGTGACTCTGGAGGCACAGATACGCAGTATTTT
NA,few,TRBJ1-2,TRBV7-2,CASSPYYGYTF,TGTGCCAGCAGCCCATACTATGGCTACACCTTC
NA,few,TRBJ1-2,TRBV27,CASSSPGPHAVGYTF,TGTGCCAGCAGTTCGCCGGGACCGCACGCTGTTGGCTACACCTTC
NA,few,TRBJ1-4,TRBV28,CASRDSYEKLFF,TGTGCCAGCAGAGACAGCTATGAAAAACTGTTTTTT
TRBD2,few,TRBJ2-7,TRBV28,CASSSPRGLAYEQYF,TGTGCCAGCAGTTCCCCCCGGGGACTAGCCTACGAGCAGTACTTC
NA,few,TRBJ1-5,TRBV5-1,CASSFNGGGDQPQHF,TGCGCCAGCAGCTTTAACGGAGGAGGGGATCAGCCCCAGCATTTT